The source of this TCR beta chain is a study of shared clonotypes between healthy human individuals. Repertoires were generated with immunoSEQ multiplex PCR, while TCRdb's copy carries only in-frame clones and drops some. The table has more than 400,000 clones, around 80% seen once. The J segment lost 0 bases and the V segment lost 0 bases, leaving 9 bases of the junction unmatched. The germline V gene has CDR1 SGHRS and CDR2 YFSETQ. The CDR3 spans 18 residues. The chain recombines TRBV5-1 with TRBJ2-1, with 7 bases identical to TRBD1. Sequences were obtained from PBMCs. This clonotype originated in a woman in her thirties or forties in good health. Some clones in this sample may be carry-over from other donors' samples. CDR3 nucleotides: TGCGCCAGCAGCTTGGTTCCCGGGACAGCCAACTCCTACAATGAGCAGTTCTTC. This encodes CASSLVPGTANSYNEQFF.